The sequence of this T cell receptor beta chain was determined in a study of blood T cells in healthy people across ages (dated by TCRdb to between 2014 and 2017). Notes on the research overall: In model experiments, template switching captured about one uniquely barcoded TCR beta cDNA molecule for every two T cells. Using deep sequencing normalized with unique cDNA molecular identifiers, the study measured how TCR beta repertoire diversity changes with age. The donors were split into four age groups: young (average around 16 years), middle-aged (39), aged (62) and long-lived (under 90). To avoid experimental bias, donors of different ages were spread randomly across the sequencing lanes. For two donors (one aged 18 to 29 and one aged 80 or older), the study analyzed two additional independent replicas of 1 million unique cDNA reads from the same blood draw. Broad study findings and their caveats: Compared with the aged group, the long-lived group had more naive CD4+ T cells, fewer expanded clones and increased TCR diversity, a pattern suggesting age selection. Because donor CMV infection status was unknown, age-related changes in expanded clonotypes were potentially confounded. There was a strong correlation between observed TCR beta diversity and the percentage of naive T cells measured by flow cytometry. As age increased, observed TCR beta diversity per million T cells dropped in a roughly linear way, and a significant reduction was already evident by age around 41. Estimates of total diversity from one million sequenced T cells were regarded as lower bounds and underestimates. Since profiling was done on bulk unsorted PBMCs, naive and antigen-experienced compartments could not be conclusively compared.

A note on this clonotype: Which antigen it targets is not known. Per-base qualities were not stored, and no clone one base away is much larger.

CDR1 and CDR2 are drawn from the germline V gene (reference sequence): SEHNR, FQNEAQ. The CDR3 sequence holds 14 residues, the cysteine and phenylalanine included. Here the CDR3 DNA is all that survives: 42 bases in frame from base 1. Systemically healthy Caucasian individuals from Russia, 35 to 50 in total and aged roughly 6 to 95 years, were included as donors. Each donor gave 8 to 10 milliliters of peripheral blood, drawn into EDTA-treated Vacutainer tubes. Ficoll-Paque density-gradient centrifugation was used to isolate PBMCs, with at least 6 million per sample. Total RNA was extracted from PBMCs with Trizol reagent, with at least 5 micrograms obtained per sample. The percentages of naive CD45RAhigh/CD27high T cells were determined by flow cytometry on a PBMC aliquot from every donor. The receptor library was made with 5' RACE. The sequencing machine was an Illumina HiSeq 2500. A second roughly 6 to 11 cycle PCR used a sample-barcoded 5' primer and a J-beta primer mix. A unique molecular identifier was introduced onto each TCR beta cDNA molecule by a template-switch 5' adaptor carrying 12 random nucleotides. At least 2.5 million CDR3-containing paired-end reads were obtained from each sample. The Mint cDNA synthesis kit, primed by a TRBC-specific oligonucleotide, was used to synthesize first-strand cDNA from all RNA. Following uracil-DNA glycosylase treatment, a first 18-cycle PCR with universal primers M1SS and BC2_uni_R was performed on all cDNA. The original pipeline was this. For normalization, 1 million high-quality reads were randomly selected from each sample, with every read carrying a distinct molecular identifier. Instead of being binned into consensus sequences, reads that shared molecular identifiers were thrown out. MiTCR, set to a Q25 quality threshold and the strictest error-elimination algorithm, was used for CDR3 identification, clonotype clustering and error correction. A nonparametric unseen species model with Euler transformation was used to estimate lower-bound total TCR beta diversity. The public reads were reprocessed in TCRdb via fastp at Q25 and MiXCR, keeping in-frame beta chains. Entries that share a CDR3 protein sequence are merged under the most common genes and DNA. What appears here as the V and J calls and clone size reflects TCRdb's work, not the paper's. For this sample there are about 720,000 distinct CDR3 sequences; about a fifth appear just once. Roughly 22% of the sample goes to the ten largest clones.

The receptor's source is a man between 65 and 80 years old in good health. The rearrangement joined TRBV7-9 to TRBJ2-1, with the D gene not confidently named. The end of the DNA is better explained by TRBJ2-7, so the J call may be wrong. What was sequenced was blood. The DNA reads as follows: TGTGCCAGCAGCTCCCTAGGACCTACTTACGAGCAGTACTTC. This translates into CASSSLGPTYEQYF.